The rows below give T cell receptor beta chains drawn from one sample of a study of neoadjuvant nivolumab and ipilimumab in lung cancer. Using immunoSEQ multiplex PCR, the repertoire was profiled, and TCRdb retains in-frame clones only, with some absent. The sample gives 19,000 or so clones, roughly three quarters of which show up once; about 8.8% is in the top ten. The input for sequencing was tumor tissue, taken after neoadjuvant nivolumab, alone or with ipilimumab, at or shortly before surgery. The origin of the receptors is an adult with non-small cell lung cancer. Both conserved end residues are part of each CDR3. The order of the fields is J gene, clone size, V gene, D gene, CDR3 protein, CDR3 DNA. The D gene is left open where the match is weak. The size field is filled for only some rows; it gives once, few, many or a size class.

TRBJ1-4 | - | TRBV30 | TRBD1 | CAWTQTGAGEKLFF | TGTGCCTGGACCCAGACAGGGGCCGGTGAAAAACTGTTTTTT
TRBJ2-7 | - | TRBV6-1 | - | CASSSVREQYF | TGTGCCAGCAGCTCAGTCCGGGAGCAGTACTTC
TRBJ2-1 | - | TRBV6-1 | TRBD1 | CASSLQGNEQFF | TGTGCCAGCAGTCTACAGGGGAATGAGCAGTTCTTC
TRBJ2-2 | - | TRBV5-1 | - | CASSLIGQNTGELFF | TGCGCCAGCAGCTTGATAGGACAAAACACCGGGGAGCTGTTTTTT
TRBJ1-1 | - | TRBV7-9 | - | CARPPRAFF | TGTGCCAGACCCCCGAGAGCTTTCTTT
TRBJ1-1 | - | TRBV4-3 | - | CASSQGADGGTEAFF | TGCGCCAGCAGCCAAGGTGCCGATGGGGGCACTGAAGCTTTCTTT
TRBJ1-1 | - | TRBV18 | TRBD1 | CASSLRTGVAEAFF | TGTGCCAGCTCACTGCGAACAGGGGTGGCTGAAGCTTTCTTT
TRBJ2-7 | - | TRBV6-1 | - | CASSPGMRGYEQYF | TGTGCCAGCAGTCCTGGGATGAGGGGGTACGAGCAGTACTTC
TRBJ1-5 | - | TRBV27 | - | CASSFGPERQPQHF | TGTGCCAGCAGTTTCGGGCCCGAGCGGCAGCCCCAGCATTTT
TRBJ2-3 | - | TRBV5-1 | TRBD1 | CASSSQGSNTDTQYF | TGCGCCAGCAGCTCACAGGGGTCCAACACAGATACGCAGTATTTT
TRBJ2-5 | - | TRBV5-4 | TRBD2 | CASSSGVQRGVETQYF | TGTGCCAGCAGCTCTGGGGTCCAGCGGGGGGTAGAGACCCAGTACTTC
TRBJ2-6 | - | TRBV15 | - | CATSTDSSLAGANVLTF | TGTGCCACCAGCACTGACAGCTCCCTCGCTGGGGCCAACGTCCTGACTTTC
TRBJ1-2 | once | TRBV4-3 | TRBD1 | CASSQDLPRQGANYGYTF | TGCGCCAGCAGCCAAGATCTGCCCAGACAGGGGGCTAACTATGGCTACACCTTC
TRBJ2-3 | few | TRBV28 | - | CASSFSGATDTQYF | TGTGCCAGCAGTTTCTCGGGGGCCACAGATACGCAGTATTTT
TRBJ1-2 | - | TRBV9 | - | CASSVSGVGYTF | TGTGCCAGCAGCGTATCAGGGGTCGGCTACACCTTC
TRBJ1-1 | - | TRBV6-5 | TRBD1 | CASSYLIQGARAFF | TGTGCCAGCAGTTACTTAATCCAGGGGGCGCGAGCTTTCTTT
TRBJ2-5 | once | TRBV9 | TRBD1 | CASSRPGQAPGETQYF | TGTGCCAGCAGCCGCCCCGGACAGGCGCCCGGGGAGACCCAGTACTTC
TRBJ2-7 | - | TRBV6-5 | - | CASSYKAGYEQYF | TGTGCCAGCAGTTACAAGGCCGGGTACGAGCAGTACTTC
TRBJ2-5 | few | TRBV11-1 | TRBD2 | CASSLVGTSGQETQYF | TGTGCCAGCAGCTTAGTTGGGACTAGCGGGCAAGAGACCCAGTACTTC
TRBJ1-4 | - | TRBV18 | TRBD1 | CASSPYGPGGANEKLFF | TGTGCCAGCTCACCATATGGCCCAGGGGGGGCTAATGAAAAACTGTTTTTT
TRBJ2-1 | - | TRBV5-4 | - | CASSQPTGNEQFF | TGTGCCAGCAGCCAACCGACGGGTAATGAGCAGTTCTTC
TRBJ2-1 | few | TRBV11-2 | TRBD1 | CASSLGQGQQFF | TGTGCCAGCAGCTTAGGACAGGGGCAGCAGTTCTTC
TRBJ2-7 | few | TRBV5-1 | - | CASSLSVPYEQYF | TGCGCCAGCAGCTTGTCTGTACCCTACGAGCAGTACTTC
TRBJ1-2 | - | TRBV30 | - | CAWSGDMEYGYTF | TGTGCCTGGAGTGGGGACATGGAGTATGGCTACACCTTC
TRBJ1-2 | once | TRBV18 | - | CASSPPGVNGYTF | TGTGCCAGCTCACCACCGGGGGTGAATGGCTACACCTTC